The 5 T cell receptor beta chains listed next were all sequenced from one sample in a study of Ad26.COV2.S vaccination and SARS-CoV-2 variants. Treatment given: roughly 20 received Ad26.COV2.S at low or high dose, single or two shots; about 5 received placebo; per-sample allocation not given. Sampling was done on day 63 after the first vaccine or placebo injection. Measured with immunoSEQ multiplex PCR; TCRdb has only the in-frame clones, and not every one. The table records about 680,000 clones, 89% of them present only once. Sequencing used peripheral blood, obtained in a trial of Ad26.COV2.S vaccine versus placebo. The receptors stem from a person between 18 and 65 years old who received the Ad26.COV2.S COVID-19 vaccine or a placebo.

The J gene is TRBJ2-1, the V gene TRBV29-1, with 15 bases lining up with TRBD2. This CDR3 comprises 18 residues. The germline V gene encodes CDR1 SQVTM and CDR2 ANQGSEA. V shed 3 bases, J shed 7 bases, and the junction held 13 bases outside the gene matches. CDR3: CSVDVGLGGLAGGNEQFF. The DNA for the CDR3 is TGCAGCGTTGATGTAGGTTTGGGGGGACTAGCGGGAGGAAATGAGCAGTTCTTC.

The chain combines TRBV10-3 with TRBJ2-3; D unresolved. V lost 3 bases and J lost 5, with 3 bases in between. Looked up from germline, CDR1 is ENHRY and CDR2 is SYGVKD. CDR3 length: 11 amino acids. In DNA form, the CDR3 reads TGTGCCATCAGTGATGGAGATACGCAGTATTTT. It yields the protein CAISDGDTQYF.

The sample holds one count of this clone. The gene calls are TRBV3-1 (or the pseudogene TRBV3-2) and TRBJ2-1; D is ambiguous. The CDR3 has 15 amino acids. Germline lookup yields CDR1 LGHDT and CDR2 YNNKEL (reference sequence). Trimming removed 4 bases from V and 4 bases from J, with 14 bases in between. The CDR3 region has the DNA TGTGCCAGCAGCCCTTCTCTGTCTGAATACAATGAGCAGTTCTTC. It is translated as CASSPSLSEYNEQFF.

V and J are TRBV5-6 and TRBJ2-3, with 16 bases aligning to TRBD2. Germline lookup yields CDR1 SGHDT and CDR2 YYEEEE. V shed 4 bases, J shed 0 bases, and the junction held 5 bases outside the gene matches. CDR3 length: 18 amino acids. CDR3 DNA sequence: TGTGCCAGCAGCGAGGGACTAGCGGGGGGGCGGAGCACAGATACGCAGTATTTT. This encodes CASSEGLAGGRSTDTQYF.

This clone occurred once. This chain links TRBV7-9 with TRBJ2-5, with D possibly TRBD1 on 8 matching bases. Germline-derived CDR1 and CDR2 are SEHNR and FQNEAQ (reference sequence). This CDR3 contains 15 residues. The V gene lost 6 bases and the J gene lost 4 bases, with 18 bases spanning the gap. CDR3 in amino acids: CASSLNRGGGETQYF. The CDR3 nucleotides are TGTGCCAGCAGTCTGAACAGGGGGGGTGGAGAGACCCAGTACTTC.